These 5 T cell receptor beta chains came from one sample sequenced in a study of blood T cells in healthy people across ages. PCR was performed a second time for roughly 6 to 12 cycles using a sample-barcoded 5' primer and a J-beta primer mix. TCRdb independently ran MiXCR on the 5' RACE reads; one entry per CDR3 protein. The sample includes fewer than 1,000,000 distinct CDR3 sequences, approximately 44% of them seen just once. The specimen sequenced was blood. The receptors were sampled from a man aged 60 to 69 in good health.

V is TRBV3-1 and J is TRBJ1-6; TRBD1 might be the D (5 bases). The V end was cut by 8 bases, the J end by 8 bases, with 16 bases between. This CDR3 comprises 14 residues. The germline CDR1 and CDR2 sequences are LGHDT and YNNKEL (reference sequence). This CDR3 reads CASSPRGGDSPLHF. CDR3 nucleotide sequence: TGTGCCAGCTCGCCTAGGGGTGGGGATTCACCCCTCCACTTT.

The CDR3 loop is CASSYRTGSSYEQYF. CDR3 DNA sequence: TGCGCCAGCAGCTACCGGACAGGGAGCTCCTACGAGCAGTACTTC. The gene calls are TRBV5-1 and TRBJ2-7, with 8 bases that match TRBD1. Trimming at V came to 3 bases and at J to 0 bases, leaving 5 bases not matched to a gene. CDR3 length: 15 residues. Germline CDR1 is SGHRS and CDR2 is YFSETQ. Using reference TRBV5-1 and TRBJ2-7 for the parts outside the CDR3, the full variable domain is KAGVTQTPRYLIKTRGQQVTLSCSPISGHRSVSWYQQTPGQGLQFLFEYFSETQRNKGNFPGRFSGRQFSNSRSEMNVSTLELGDSALYLCASSYRTGSSYEQYFGPGTRLTVT.

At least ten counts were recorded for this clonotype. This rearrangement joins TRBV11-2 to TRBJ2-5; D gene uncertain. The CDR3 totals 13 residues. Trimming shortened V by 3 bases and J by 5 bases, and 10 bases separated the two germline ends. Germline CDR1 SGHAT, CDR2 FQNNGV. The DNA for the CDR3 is TGTGCCAGCAGCTTTGGGGAAGGGGAGACCCAGTACTTC. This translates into CASSFGEGETQYF. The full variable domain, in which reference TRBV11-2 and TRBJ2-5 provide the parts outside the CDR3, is EAGVAQSPRYKIIEKRQSVAFWCNPISGHATLYWYQQILGQGPKLLIQFQNNGVVDDSQLPKDRFSAERLKGVDSTLKIQPAKLEDSAVYLCASSFGEGETQYFGPGTRLLVL.

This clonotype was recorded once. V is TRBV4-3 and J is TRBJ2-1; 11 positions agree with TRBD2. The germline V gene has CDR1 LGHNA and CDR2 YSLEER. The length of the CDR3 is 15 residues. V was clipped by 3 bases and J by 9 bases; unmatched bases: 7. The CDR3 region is CASSQGIAGGLEQFF. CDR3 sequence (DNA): TGCGCCAGCAGCCAGGGGATAGCGGGGGGGCTTGAGCAGTTCTTC.

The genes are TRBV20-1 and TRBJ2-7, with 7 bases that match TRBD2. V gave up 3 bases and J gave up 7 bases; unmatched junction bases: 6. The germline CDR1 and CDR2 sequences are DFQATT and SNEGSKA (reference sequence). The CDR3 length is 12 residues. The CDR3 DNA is TGCAGTGCTAGCGGGAGGTCTGGGGAGCAGTACTTC. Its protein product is CSASGRSGEQYF.